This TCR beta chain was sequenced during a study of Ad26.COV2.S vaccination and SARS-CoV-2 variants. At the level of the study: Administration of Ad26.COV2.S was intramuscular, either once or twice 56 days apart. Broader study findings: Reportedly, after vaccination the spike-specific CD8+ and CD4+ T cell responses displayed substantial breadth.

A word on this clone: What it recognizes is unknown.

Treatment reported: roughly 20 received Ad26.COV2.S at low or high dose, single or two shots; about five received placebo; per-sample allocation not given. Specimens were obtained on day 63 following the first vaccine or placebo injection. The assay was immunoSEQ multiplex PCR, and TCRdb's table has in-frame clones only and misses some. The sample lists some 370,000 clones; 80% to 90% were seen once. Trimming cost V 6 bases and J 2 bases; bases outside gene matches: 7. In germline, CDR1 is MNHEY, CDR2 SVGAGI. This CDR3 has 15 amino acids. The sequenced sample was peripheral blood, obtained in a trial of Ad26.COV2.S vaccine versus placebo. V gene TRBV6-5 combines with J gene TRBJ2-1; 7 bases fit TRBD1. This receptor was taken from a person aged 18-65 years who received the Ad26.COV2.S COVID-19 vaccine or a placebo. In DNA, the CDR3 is TGTGCCAGCAGGACACCGGGACAGCCCTACAATGAGCAGTTCTTC. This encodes CASRTPGQPYNEQFF.